Below, 12 T cell receptor beta chains from the same sample are listed, as sequenced in a study of naive and memory T cell subsets. Both TRBC1 and TRBC2 were covered by a beta constant-region primer of two equimolar oligonucleotides. One entry per CDR3 protein, called by TCRdb with MiXCR from the UMI-ligation and nested PCR reads. Of 81,000 or so distinct CDR3 sequences in the sample, roughly 7.3% were seen once. Sequenced: central memory CD4+ T cells from blood. The receptors stem from a human donor in good health.

V and J are TRBV7-3 and TRBJ2-3, with no clear D. This CDR3 region has 13 residues. Trimming shortened V by 4 bases and J by 4 bases, and 9 bases separated the two germline ends. Germline-derived CDR1 and CDR2 are SGHTA and FQGTGA. CDR3 residues: CASSSSFADTQYF. In nucleotides, the CDR3 is TGTGCCAGCAGCTCCTCATTCGCAGATACGCAGTATTTT.

There are many counts of this clonotype. V usage is TRBV19 and J usage is TRBJ1-5, with TRBD1 matching 8 bases. Looked up from germline, CDR1 is LNHDA and CDR2 is SQIVND (reference sequence). This CDR3 contains 15 residues. The ends lost 5 bases at V and 2 bases at J; junction bases unmatched: 5. The CDR3 region is CASSADRVGNQPQHF. In nucleotides, the CDR3 is TGTGCCAGTAGTGCGGACAGGGTAGGCAATCAGCCCCAGCATTTT.

V is TRBV30 and J is TRBJ1-5; TRBD1 is a possible D gene (5 bases). The CDR3 is 14 residues long. Trimming took 2 bases from V and 7 from J, leaving 15 bases between them. The germline gives CDR1 GTSNPN, CDR2 SVGIG (reference sequence). DNA of the CDR3: TGTGCCTGGAGTTTCCAACAGTGGGGCCAGCCCCAGCATTTT. It yields the protein CAWSFQQWGQPQHF.

In its sample, this clonotype was seen a few times. J is TRBJ2-2 and V is TRBV7-2; tentatively, D is TRBD1 or TRBD2 (5 bases each). The CDR3 has 17 amino acids. Germline V gene sequence: CDR1 SGHTA, CDR2 FQGNSA. Trimming left V 6 bases short and J 4 bases short, with 21 bases between. CDR3 nucleotides: TGTGCCAGCAGGAGGGACCTACTAGACCCGGGCACCGGGGAGCTGTTTTTT. It yields the protein CASRRDLLDPGTGELFF. Using reference TRBV7-2 and TRBJ2-2 for the parts outside the CDR3, the full variable domain is GAGVSQSPSNKVTEKGKDVELRCDPISGHTALYWYRQSLGQGLEFLIYFQGNSAPDKSGLPSDRFSAERTGGSVSTLTIQRTQQEDSAVYLCASRRDLLDPGTGELFFGEGSRLTVL.

This clonotype was seen ten or more times. Here the CDR3 DNA reads TGCGGAGGAAGGGGGAACACTGAAGCTTTCTTT. It translates to CGGRGNTEAFF. This chain uses TRBV20-1 with TRBJ1-1, with TRBD1 as a possible D gene (5 bases). CDR1 DFQATT and CDR2 SNEGSKA come from the germline V gene (reference sequence). The CDR3 contains 11 residues.

This clonotype was detected ten times or more. The chain joins TRBV7-2 to TRBJ1-2; maybe TRBD1 (5 bases). CDR1 is SGHTA and CDR2 is FQGNSA in the germline V gene. V was shortened by 0 bases and J by 6 bases, with 11 bases between the two germline ends. The CDR3 extends over 14 amino acids. CDR3 bases: TGTGCCAGCAGCTTAGCAACGTTGGACAATGGCTACACCTTC. Its translation is CASSLATLDNGYTF.

In this sample, this clonotype turned up a few times. CDR3 region: CATGNYEQYF. CDR3 nucleotide sequence: TGTGCCACAGGAAATTACGAGCAGTACTTC. This rearrangement joins TRBV28 to TRBJ2-7; no clear D gene. V shed 10 bases and J shed 4 bases, with 8 bases lying between them. Germline V gene data show CDR1 as MDHEN and CDR2 as SYDVKM. The CDR3 extends over 10 amino acids.

In this sample, this clonotype turned up many times. In nucleotides, the CDR3 is TGCAGTGCTAGAGATATAAGGTCACCTAGCACAGATACGCAGTATTTT. It specifies CSARDIRSPSTDTQYF. V and J are TRBV20-1 and TRBJ2-3, with unresolved D. With 0 bases removed from V and 0 bases from J, the gap between germline ends came to 13 bases. The length of the CDR3 is 16 residues. Germline V lookup: CDR1 DFQATT, CDR2 SNEGSKA (reference sequence).

The genes are TRBV30 and TRBJ2-3, with D possibly matching TRBD2 (6 bases). CDR3 length equals 15 residues. Germline CDR1 reads GTSNPN; CDR2 reads SVGIG (reference sequence). The germline V and J ends were trimmed by 4 bases and 3 bases, with 17 bases remaining between them. The CDR3, as DNA: TGTGCCTGGATCCCGGGACTCGCCAGAACAGATACGCAGTATTTT. Translating it yields CAWIPGLARTDTQYF.

V is TRBV29-1 and J is TRBJ1-2; D remains unclear. The CDR3 totals 12 residues. Looked up from germline, CDR1 is SQVTM and CDR2 is ANQGSEA. The V gene lost 4 bases and the J gene lost 1 base, with 7 bases spanning the gap. The DNA for the CDR3 is TGCAGCGTTGTGTGGAATAACTATGGCTACACCTTC. It is translated as CSVVWNNYGYTF. The variable domain in full, with the rest retrieved from reference TRBV29-1 and TRBJ1-2, is SAVISQKPSRDICQRGTSLTIQCQVDSQVTMMFWYRQQPGQSLTLIATANQGSEATYESGFVIDKFPISRPNLTFSTLTVSNMSPEDSSIYLCSVVWNNYGYTFGSGTRLTVV.

This clonotype appeared many times. This chain uses TRBV10-3 with TRBJ1-6; D gene uncertain. The CDR3 is 13 amino acids. V lost 5 bases and J lost 7, with 9 bases in between. Germline V gene lookup returns CDR1 ENHRY and CDR2 SYGVKD. CDR3 sequence: CAISIDQNSPLHF. CDR3 in DNA: TGTGCCATCAGTATAGACCAGAATTCACCCCTCCACTTT.

This clonotype came up once. This may be a read error: a much more frequent sequence differs by one nucleotide. The chain's CDR3 is CASSIHGGVAFF. The CDR3, as DNA: TGTGCCAGCAGTATACATGGTGGAGTAGCTTTCTTT. The V call is TRBV7-3, the J call TRBJ1-1; D gene uncertain. V was clipped by 6 bases and J by 10 bases, with 15 bases between them. The CDR3 loop spans 12 amino acids. The germline V gene has CDR1 SGHTA and CDR2 FQGTGA.